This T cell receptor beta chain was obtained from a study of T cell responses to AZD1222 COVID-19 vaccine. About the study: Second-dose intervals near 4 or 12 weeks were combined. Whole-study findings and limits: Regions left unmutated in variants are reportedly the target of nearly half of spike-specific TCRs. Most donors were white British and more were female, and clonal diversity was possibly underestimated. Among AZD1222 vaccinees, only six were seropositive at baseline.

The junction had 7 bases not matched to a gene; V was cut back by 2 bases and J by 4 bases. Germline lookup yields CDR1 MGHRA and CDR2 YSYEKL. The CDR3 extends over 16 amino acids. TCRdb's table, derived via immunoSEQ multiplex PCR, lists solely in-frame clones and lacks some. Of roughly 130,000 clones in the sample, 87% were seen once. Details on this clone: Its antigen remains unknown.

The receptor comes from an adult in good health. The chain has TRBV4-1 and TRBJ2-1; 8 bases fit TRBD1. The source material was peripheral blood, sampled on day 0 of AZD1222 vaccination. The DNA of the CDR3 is TGCGCCAGCAGCCAACCGGACAGGGCCTTTTACAATGAGCAGTTCTTC. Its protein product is CASSQPDRAFYNEQFF.